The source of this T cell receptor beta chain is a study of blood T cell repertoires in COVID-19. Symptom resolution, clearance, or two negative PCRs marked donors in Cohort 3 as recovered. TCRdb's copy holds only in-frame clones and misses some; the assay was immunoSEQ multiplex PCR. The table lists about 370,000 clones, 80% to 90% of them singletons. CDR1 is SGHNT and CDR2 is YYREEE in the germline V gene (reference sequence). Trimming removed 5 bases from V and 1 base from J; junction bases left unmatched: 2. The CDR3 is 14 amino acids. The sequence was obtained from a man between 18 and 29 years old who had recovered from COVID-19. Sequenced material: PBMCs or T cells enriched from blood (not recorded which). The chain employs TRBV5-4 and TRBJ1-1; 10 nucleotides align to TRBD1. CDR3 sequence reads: CASRDRGWNTEAFF. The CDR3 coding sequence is TGTGCCAGCAGGGACAGGGGGTGGAACACTGAAGCTTTCTTT. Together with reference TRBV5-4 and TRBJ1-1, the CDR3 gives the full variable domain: ETGVTQSPTHLIKTRGQQVTLRCSSQSGHNTVSWYQQALGQGPQFIFQYYREEENGRGNFPPRFSGLQFPNYSSELNVNALELDDSALYLCASRDRGWNTEAFFGQGTRLTVV.